A selection of T cell receptor beta chains follows, all from one sample in a study of cytomegalovirus exposure and HLA in healthy donors. TCRdb's table, derived via immunoSEQ multiplex PCR, lists solely in-frame clones and lacks some. The sample carries approximately 95,000 clones, 80% to 85% recorded once. Sequencing used PBMCs. The receptors here all came from a woman in her 70s in good health and CMV-seropositive. Each CDR3 is given with its conserved first and last residue. A D gene is named only where the DNA matches it firmly. Size is omitted from some rows. Given values are once, few, many or a class for expanded clones.

j_gene,d_gene,abundance,v_gene,CDR3nt,CDR3aa
TRBJ2-3,-,-,TRBV7-3,TGTGCCAGCAGCCGGGGACTTGCTGGCACAGATACGCAGTATTTT,CASSRGLAGTDTQYF
TRBJ2-7,TRBD1,-,TRBV27,TGTGCCAGCAGTTTGGGACAGATTGGCCTCGAGCAGTACTTC,CASSLGQIGLEQYF
TRBJ1-5,-,-,TRBV5-6,TGTGCCAGCAGCTTGGAGGGCAGGGTTGACGGCAATCAGCCCCAGCATTTT,CASSLEGRVDGNQPQHF
TRBJ2-1,-,-,TRBV5-1,TGCGCCAGCAGCTTTTCGCGGGACCGCGCCCTTGATCCCTACAATGAGCAGTTCTTC,CASSFSRDRALDPYNEQFF
TRBJ2-2,-,once,TRBV30,TGTGCCTGGAACTCGAACACCGGGGAGCTGTTTTTT,CAWNSNTGELFF
TRBJ2-5,TRBD2,-,TRBV7-6,TGTGCCAGCAGCTTGTTAGCGGGAGTCGGTGAGACCCAGTACTTC,CASSLLAGVGETQYF
TRBJ2-5,-,-,TRBV5-6,TGTGCCAGCAGCTTGGGTCAGAAGCAAGAGACCCAGTACTTC,CASSLGQKQETQYF
TRBJ2-1,TRBD2,-,TRBV7-3,TGTGCCAGCAGCTTAAGCGGACTAGCGGGAGTGGGTGAGCAGTTCTTC,CASSLSGLAGVGEQFF
TRBJ2-7,TRBD1,-,TRBV29-1,TGCAGCGCCCGACAGGGGGCAGGGCTTGACGAGCAGTACTTC,CSARQGAGLDEQYF
TRBJ1-1,-,-,TRBV7-3,TGTGCCAGCAGTAGACAGGCGAACACTGAAGCTTTCTTT,CASSRQANTEAFF
TRBJ2-7,TRBD1,-,TRBV19,TGTGCCAGTAGCCGCAAGACAGGGTTGGGGAGCTCCTACGAGCAGTACTTC,CASSRKTGLGSSYEQYF
TRBJ2-3,TRBD2,-,TRBV30,TGTGCCTGGGCGCGGGCTAGCGGGAGGTCTAATACGCAGTATTTT,CAWARASGRSNTQYF
TRBJ2-2,-,few,TRBV7-9,TGTTCCAGCAGTCCTAACACCGGGGAGCTGTTTTTT,CSSSPNTGELFF
TRBJ2-5,TRBD2,-,TRBV11-2,TGTGCCAGCAGCAAGACTAGCGGGAGCGAAGAGACCCAGTACTTC,CASSKTSGSEETQYF
TRBJ1-5,-,-,TRBV28,TGTGCCAGCAGTTTAACGGGGGGCCGTCAGCCCCAGCATTTT,CASSLTGGRQPQHF
TRBJ1-1,-,-,TRBV2,TGTGCCAGCAGGTACGCCCGGGGGAACACTGAAGCTTTCTTT,CASRYARGNTEAFF